Reported below is one T cell receptor (beta chain). Study processing details: Reference gene primers were amplified, and this amplification served to estimate nucleated cell counts. Measured with immunoSEQ multiplex PCR; TCRdb has only the in-frame clones, and not every one. V and J calls plus clone size are reproduced from that table; the DNA served to infer D and trimming. The data show under 400,000 clones, with more than 70% seen just once and under 11% held by the top ten. Seattle patients were enrolled during active infection and followed longitudinally. The entry originates in a study of blood T cell repertoires in COVID-19. Study-level background: The origin of the acute and convalescent COVID-19 samples was the United States, Italy and Spain. The analysed material was cDNA or gDNA that came from T cells, B-cell-depleted T cells, or PBMCs.

Losses at the gene ends were 0 bases for V and 5 bases for J; bases not matched to a gene: 4. Germline assignment: CDR1 KGHDR and CDR2 SFDVKD. The CDR3 covers 15 residues. The sample comprised peripheral blood. This clonotype was sampled from a woman aged 25-40 years with COVID-19, enrolled during active disease. The chain employs TRBV24-1 and TRBJ2-7; 9 nucleotides line up with TRBD2. CDR3 nucleotide sequence: TGTGCCACCAGTGATTTGGCTAGCGGGAATGACGAGCAGTACTTC. This encodes CATSDLASGNDEQYF.